One T cell receptor (beta chain) is described in this entry. The V gene end was trimmed by 2 bases and the J gene end by 2 bases; junction bases not matched to a gene: 0. CDR3 length: 14 residues. Germline assignment: CDR1 SGDLS and CDR2 YYNGEE. In the authors' methods: Estimated nucleated cell counts came from reference gene primer amplification. This table comes from immunoSEQ multiplex PCR, and its TCRdb copy is limited to in-frame clones, with some not included. Clone size and V and J calls were adopted from that table, with D and trimming inferred from the DNA. The table shows roughly 210,000 clones, with 88% occurring only once. The source of the sample is a study of blood T cell repertoires in COVID-19. Overall study context: Sites across the United States, Italy and Spain contributed samples from acute and convalescent COVID-19. T cells, B-cell-depleted T cells, or PBMCs provided the cDNA or gDNA that served as material.

Specimen: peripheral blood. V is TRBV9 and J is TRBJ2-5; 10 positions agree with TRBD2. The sequence was obtained from a man in his 70s with acute or convalescent COVID-19. Here the CDR3 DNA reads TGTGCCAGCAGCGTGGGACTAGCGCAAGAGACCCAGTACTTC. This encodes CASSVGLAQETQYF.